The 24 T cell receptor beta chains presented below share a single source sample, sequenced in a study of low-dose radiotherapy and immunotherapy resistance in tumors. cDNA synthesis used a TRAV/TRBV-specific primer set for both chains. PCR amplification of the TCRs was performed with Phusion for 20 PCR cycles, and it relied on a constant-region primer together with a V-primer adapter. TCRdb re-called the reads through MiXCR, storing one row per CDR3 protein. Seen here are under 40,000 distinct CDR3 sequences, around 47% observed once, and the top ten hold around 6%. Time point meaning: after trial treatment. Described treatment: LDRT plus nivolumab, ipilimumab, low-dose cyclophosphamide and aspirin (RACIN trial). Here the sequenced sample was PBMCs, taken after low-dose radiotherapy plus immunotherapy. These receptors were taken from a male donor with gallbladder cancer.

The J gene is TRBJ1-2, the V gene TRBV15; TRBD1 matches at 7 bases. With V trimmed by 5 bases and J by 5 bases, 2 bases remained unmatched. CDR1 is LNHNV and CDR2 is YYDKDF in the germline V gene (reference sequence). The length of the CDR3 is 12 residues. The CDR3: CATSRTGYGYTF. In DNA, the CDR3 is TGTGCCACCAGCCGGACAGGTTATGGCTACACCTTC. Looking up the rest from reference TRBV15 and TRBJ1-2 gives the full variable domain: DAMVIQNPRYQVTQFGKPVTLSCSQTLNHNVMYWYQQKSSQAPKLLFHYYDKDFNNEADTPDNFQSRRPNTSFCFLDIRSPGLGDTAMYLCATSRTGYGYTFGSGTRLTVV.

The CDR3 region is CASSYSLATNEKLFF. The CDR3 nucleotides read TGTGCCAGCAGTTACAGCCTAGCAACTAATGAAAAACTGTTTTTT. The chain recombines TRBV28 with TRBJ1-4, with D uncertain. There are 15 residues in the CDR3. CDR1 MDHEN and CDR2 SYDVKM come from the germline V gene. The V gene lost 4 bases and the J gene lost 0 bases, with 9 bases spanning the gap.

This chain joins TRBV10-3 and TRBJ2-5, with D possibly being TRBD1 or TRBD2 (5 bases each). Germline CDR1 is ENHRY and CDR2 is SYGVKD. V was cut by 10 bases and J by 1 base, with 19 bases left in between. The CDR3 consists of 15 residues. The CDR3 region has the DNA TGTGCCACCCATCCGGGGCCGGGCGCCCAAGAGACCCAGTACTTC. This gives the protein CATHPGPGAQETQYF.

The rearrangement uses TRBV29-1 and TRBJ2-3; 12 bases are a match to TRBD2. Germline V lookup: CDR1 SQVTM, CDR2 ANQGSEA. CDR3 length: 16 amino acids. V was clipped by 4 bases and J by 4 bases; unmatched bases: 9. The CDR3 spells CSVALAGGARADTQYF. The CDR3 DNA is TGCAGCGTTGCTCTAGCGGGAGGGGCCCGGGCAGATACGCAGTATTTT.

In this sample, this clonotype is medium-sized. The genes are TRBV27 and TRBJ2-1, with TRBD1 matching over 10 bases. The CDR3 runs to 16 residues. The ends lost 5 bases at V and 4 bases at J; junction bases unmatched: 8. CDR1 is MNHEY, CDR2 SMNVEV, per germline (reference sequence). In DNA, the CDR3 is TGTGCCAGCAGTCAGGGGGACAGGGGATCGTACAATGAGCAGTTCTTC. The encoded protein is CASSQGDRGSYNEQFF.

This clonotype was counted many times. The chain recombines TRBV7-9 with TRBJ2-7, with TRBD1 identical over 8 bases. The V segment lost 5 bases and the J segment 4 bases; nucleotides outside the gene matches: 10. Germline assignment: CDR1 SEHNR and CDR2 FQNEAQ (reference sequence). CDR3 length equals 15 residues. In nucleotides, the CDR3 is TGTGCCAGCAGCCCAGGGACAGGTTCGGGGTACGAGCAGTACTTC. This codes for CASSPGTGSGYEQYF.

The sample holds one count of this clonotype. This chain joins TRBV6-5 and TRBJ2-6; TRBD1 matches 8 bases. Germline V gene sequence: CDR1 MNHEY, CDR2 SVGAGI. The CDR3 spans 20 residues. V gave up 4 bases and J gave up 0 bases; unmatched junction bases: 14. Here the CDR3 reads CASSSGLGQGESSGANVLTF. CDR3 nucleotides: TGTGCCAGCAGTTCAGGCCTCGGACAGGGCGAAAGCTCTGGGGCCAACGTCCTGACTTTC.

The rearrangement links TRBV6-2 or TRBV6-3 to TRBJ2-1, with 10 bases identical to TRBD1. V lost 2 bases, J lost 4 bases, and 14 bases stayed unmatched. The germline gives CDR1 MNHEY, CDR2 SVGEGT. This CDR3 has 19 residues. The CDR3 region is CASSYRAWDGTGAYNEQFF. CDR3 bases: TGTGCCAGCAGTTACAGGGCATGGGATGGGACAGGGGCTTACAATGAGCAGTTCTTC.

At least ten counts were recorded for this clonotype. The rearrangement joins TRBV12-3 or TRBV12-4 to TRBJ2-3, with 7 positions matching TRBD2. This CDR3 has 14 amino acids. V shed 5 bases, J shed 5 bases, and the junction held 7 bases outside the gene matches. CDR3 in DNA: TGTGCCAGCAGTGTACAGCGGGGATTAGATACGCAGTATTTT. This sequence encodes CASSVQRGLDTQYF.

This clonotype was seen ten or more times. CDR3 sequence: CASSVGQGVINTEAFF. CDR3 DNA sequence: TGTGCCAGCAGCGTAGGACAGGGGGTCATCAACACTGAAGCTTTCTTT. V usage is TRBV9 and J usage is TRBJ1-1; 9 bases align to TRBD1. Germline trimming cut 0 bases from V and 2 bases from J; bases unmatched to any gene: 5. The length of the CDR3 is 16 residues. Germline V gene sequence: CDR1 SGDLS, CDR2 YYNGEE.

The table lists this clonotype with a few counts. Since a far larger clone is one base different, this is likely a read error. The chain has TRBV19 and TRBJ2-1; 8 nucleotides agree with TRBD2. The germline CDR1 and CDR2 sequences are LNHDA and SQIVND (reference sequence). V shed 7 bases and J 13 bases; nucleotides not matched to a gene: 18. The CDR3 has 15 residues. The CDR3 nucleotides read TGTGCCAGTACGATAAGCGGGAGAGGGGAAGAGACCCAGTTCTTC. This encodes CASTISGRGEETQFF.

The chain is built from TRBV29-1 and TRBJ2-7; 7 positions match TRBD2. Germline V gene lookup returns CDR1 SQVTM and CDR2 ANQGSEA. The junction had 12 bases not matched to a gene; V was cut back by 4 bases and J by 0 bases. The CDR3 loop spans 16 amino acids. In nucleotides, the CDR3 is TGCAGCGTTGGGGACGTGGGAGGGAAAAGCTCCTACGAGCAGTACTTC. It specifies CSVGDVGGKSSYEQYF.

The chain recombines TRBV28 with TRBJ2-1; D unresolved. Germline values: CDR1 MDHEN, CDR2 SYDVKM. Trimming cost V 3 bases and J 9 bases, with 9 bases left between them. This CDR3 region has 12 residues. CDR3 sequence: CASSFGHIEQFF. Here the CDR3 DNA reads TGTGCCAGCAGTTTTGGCCACATTGAGCAGTTCTTC.

The chain combines TRBV5-1 with TRBJ2-4; either TRBD1 or TRBD2 may supply D (5 bases each). In germline, CDR1 is SGHRS, CDR2 YFSETQ. V lost 4 bases and J 0 bases, leaving 14 bases between the germline ends. The CDR3 contains 16 residues. The CDR3 here is CASSLGTDLAKNIQYF. DNA for the CDR3: TGCGCCAGCAGCCTTGGGACGGACCTAGCCAAAAACATTCAGTACTTC.

This clonotype rates as medium-sized. V and J are TRBV28 and TRBJ1-2; TRBD1 is a possible D gene (6 bases). Deletions cut 5 bases from V and 5 bases from J, with 12 bases between. The CDR3 totals 13 residues. CDR1 MDHEN and CDR2 SYDVKM come from the germline V gene. CDR3 region: CASSKLDRYGYTF. CDR3 bases: TGTGCCAGCAGTAAACTGGACAGATATGGCTACACCTTC.

The rearrangement uses TRBV6-5 and TRBJ1-2, with 9 nucleotides matching TRBD1. The length of the CDR3 is 13 residues. Looked up from germline, CDR1 is MNHEY and CDR2 is SVGAGI. V dropped 6 bases and J dropped 7; count of bases not matched to a gene: 6. The CDR3 loop is CASRVTGGRGYTF. The CDR3 DNA sequence: TGTGCCAGCAGAGTTACAGGGGGCCGTGGCTACACCTTC.

This clonotype was counted between two and nine times. The gene calls are TRBV5-1 and TRBJ1-1; D possibly corresponds to TRBD1 (5 bases). This CDR3 region has 15 residues. V lost 2 bases to trimming and J lost 1 base, with 12 bases between them. Germline CDR1 SGHRS, CDR2 YFSETQ. The CDR3 region has the DNA TGCGCCAGCAGCTTCTCAGGGTTGGCGAACACTGAAGCTTTCTTT. It specifies CASSFSGLANTEAFF.

The CDR3 coding sequence is TGCAGTGCTAGAGATAATAGGCTAGCGGTCCAAGAGACCCAGTACTTC. Residues: CSARDNRLAVQETQYF. V is TRBV20-1 and J is TRBJ2-5; TRBD2 aligns across 7 bases. Trimming cost V 0 bases and J 1 base; bases outside gene matches: 8. The germline V gene encodes CDR1 DFQATT and CDR2 SNEGSKA (reference sequence). CDR3 size: 16 residues.

This clonotype was detected a few times. The chain is built from TRBV27 and TRBJ1-5; D gene ambiguous. The CDR3 is 13 residues long. The V end lost 7 bases, the J end lost 3 bases, and 10 bases lay between the germline ends. Germline V gene sequence: CDR1 MNHEY, CDR2 SMNVEV (reference sequence). The CDR3 protein is CASNREYNQPQHF. CDR3 sequence (DNA): TGTGCCAGCAATAGGGAATACAATCAGCCCCAGCATTTT.

The genes are TRBV18 and TRBJ2-7; D is ambiguous. V lost 2 bases and J lost 3, with 5 bases in between. Germline CDR1 is KGHSH and CDR2 is LQKENI. There are 12 residues in the CDR3. Written as DNA, the CDR3 is TGTGCCAGCTCACCAGTAAGCTACGAGCAGTACTTC. Translated: CASSPVSYEQYF. The whole variable domain, remainder taken from reference TRBV18 and TRBJ2-7, is NAGVMQNPRHLVRRRGQEARLRCSPMKGHSHVYWYRQLPEEGLKFMVYLQKENIIDESGMPKERFSAEFPKEGPSILRIQQVVRGDSAAYFCASSPVSYEQYFGPGTRLTVT.

Ten or more counts support this clonotype. V gene TRBV5-1 combines with J gene TRBJ2-2, with D perhaps TRBD1 (5 bases). This CDR3 region has 15 residues. Germline V lookup: CDR1 SGHRS, CDR2 YFSETQ. Trimming left V 5 bases short and J 0 bases short, with 11 bases between. CDR3 residues: CASSRGHPNTGELFF. In nucleotides, the CDR3 is TGCGCCAGCAGTCGTGGACACCCGAACACCGGGGAGCTGTTTTTT.

The chain joins TRBV6-1 to TRBJ2-7; TRBD1 might be the D (6 bases). This CDR3 region has 13 residues. Per the germline V gene, CDR1 is MNHNS and CDR2 is SASEGT. Trimming pared 5 bases from V and 4 bases from J, leaving 12 bases between. In DNA, the CDR3 is TGTGCCAGCAGTTACCAGGACAGTTACGAGCAGTACTTC. This translates into CASSYQDSYEQYF.

This clonotype was counted at least ten times. The chain employs TRBV29-1 and TRBJ1-2; no reliable D call. The CDR3 extends over 10 amino acids. The germline gives CDR1 SQVTM, CDR2 ANQGSEA. V shed 0 bases and J shed 8 bases, with 4 bases lying between them. The CDR3 here is CSVEDRGYTF. CDR3 nucleotides: TGCAGCGTTGAAGATCGGGGCTACACCTTC.

The chain is built from TRBV5-6 and TRBJ2-5; 9 bases are shared with TRBD1. The J call is doubtful: the DNA matches TRBJ2-1 better. The CDR3 contains 15 residues. The germline gives CDR1 SGHDT, CDR2 YYEEEE. The CDR3 protein is CASRTGQGLVNEQFF. The CDR3, as DNA: TGTGCCAGCAGGACCGGACAGGGGCTGGTCAATGAGCAGTTCTTC.